This T cell receptor (beta chain) was sequenced in a study of shared clonotypes between healthy human individuals (dated by TCRdb to between 2020 and 2021). For the wider study: Three men and two women, aged 18 to 49 years, made up the cohort. For each donor, CD4 naive and CD4 memory were each given three plates, CD8 naive was given two plates, and CD8 memory was given one plate. To estimate repertoire size and how much clonotype sharing occurs between individuals, the study deeply sequenced the blood TCR repertoires of roughly 5 healthy adults. Different laboratories and diverse techniques were used to prepare libraries and sequence TCR repertoires, to increase sequencing depth and limit assay-specific biases. Each donor's leukapheresis produced roughly between roughly 0.85 and 9.5 billion PBMCs. Summary of the overall study and its limitations: Estimated clonotype richness was generally larger for naive than for memory subsets. About 4.5% of naive CD4, roughly 3.5% of naive CD8, about 2.5% of memory CD4, and about 0.4% of memory CD8 clonotypes were shared across several donors. Sampling was limited to blood, and TCR repertoires in tissue likely differ from TCR repertoires in blood. Because the study included a small number of donors, the genetic and exposure-history diversity represented was limited. Based on pairwise subsampling, the degree of clonotype sharing among donors was expected to be affected by sequencing depth. Higher generation probabilities were observed for clonotypes shared by all four sorted-subset donors than for non-shared clonotypes. Rarefaction of sorted-subset datasets indicated incomplete sequencing despite the large sequencing depth.

Its CDR3 holds 14 amino acids, cysteine through phenylalanine. Kept here is only the CDR3 DNA, which spans 42 bases and is read in frame from base 1. The germline V gene supplies CDR1 SGHTA and CDR2 FQGNSA. The junction carries 10 bases between V and J, which are trimmed by 1 base and 4 bases respectively. TCR CDR3 regions were amplified from genomic DNA by multiplex PCR using the deep immunoSEQ assay. Genomic DNA extracted from each cell subset was distributed evenly over all wells of several immunoSEQ 96-well plates, and each plate served as one replicate. Each replicate PCR for sorted subsets received 200 ng genomic DNA, equal to some 32,000 T cell genomes. Purified libraries were measured with a Qubit 3.0 fluorometer, size-checked on a Bioanalyzer 2100, and measured again with the KAPA Library Quantification kit. Each immunoSEQ 96-well plate was sequenced on its own single-read 150-cycle Illumina NextSeq 550 flow cell. As for the authors' bioinformatics: Because the immunoSEQ output included only junctional sequences and no quality scores, the filtering could not be the same as the filtering used for full-length reads. To assign V/J genes and CDR3, sequences were annotated against IMGT germline references using PyIR, a Python wrapper for IgBLAST v1.9. Reads with weak V/J assignments (E-value above 1e-6), missing CDR3, stop codons, out-of-frame junctions, or ambiguous translated residues were removed. V3J clonotypes were defined by identical inferred V gene, J gene, and CDR3 amino acid sequence. Percentage overlap between repertoires was computed as shared unique clonotypes divided by the size of the smaller repertoire. Repertoire richness was assessed with RTK rarefaction, the Chao1 estimator, and Recon v2.1 estimates of unobserved clonotypes. OLGA was used to compute generation probabilities for all TCRbeta clonotypes that the gDNA method yielded from a handful of donors. TCRdb retrieved this table from immuneACCESS and kept in-frame rearrangements only. Not all clones are present; in checked studies, unresolved V genes account for under half, and no reason is known for the remainder. V, J and clone size derive from that table, while D and trimming were established from the DNA sequence. This sample has about 2.4 million clones in its table, and around 94% of those were observed once. The top ten clones comprise around 0.14% of the sample.

Details on this clone: The antigen it recognizes is unknown. There are no base qualities to consult, and no much larger clone falls within one base.

Healthy HIV-negative adults with no recently reported acute infections or vaccinations were included as donors. Every donor was a Caucasian adult residing in Nashville, Tennessee, USA. CD4+ T cells were enriched by magnetic negative selection; naive cells were then positively selected on CD45RA, and the negative fraction formed the memory subset. Blood was collected by leukapheresis, and PBMCs were isolated by Ficoll-Histopaque density gradient centrifugation and then cryopreserved in liquid nitrogen vapor phase. Purity and quantity of every magnetically sorted T cell population were checked by analytical flow cytometry. Genomic DNA was isolated from each sorted fraction and quantified by UV absorbance on a Nanodrop 2000c.

The receptor's source is a man aged 18 to 29 in good health. The V and J genes are TRBV7-2 and TRBJ2-5; TRBD2 is a weak D gene call, 6 bases matching. The material sequenced was naive CD4+ T cells sorted from blood. The sample's cell subset or site, from its label and the paper: CD45RA+ positively selected. The nucleotides read TGTGCCAGCAGCTTAGTAGCGGCGGGAGAGACCCAGTACTTC. It translates to CASSLVAAGETQYF.